Presented here are 6 T cell receptor beta chains from one specimen sequenced in a study of T cells after yellow fever vaccination. In TCRdb, the 5' RACE reads were re-called with MiXCR into one record per CDR3 protein. This sample carries some 550,000 distinct CDR3 sequences, around 21% of them seen once, and the ten largest clones take around an eighth. The starting material was PBMCs, obtained 15 days after the yellow fever booster vaccination. These receptor sequences come from a young man who received the YFV17D yellow fever vaccine.

This clonotype was found a few times. Germline and junction disagree at one end, which may indicate a read error. The J gene is TRBJ2-1, the V gene TRBV2; D remains unclear. This CDR3 spans 11 amino acids. Germline-derived CDR1 and CDR2 are SNHLY and FYNNEI. CDR3 coding DNA: TGTGCCAGCAGTGAAGAGGCAGTCTCGATCTTC. It yields the protein CASSEEAVSIF.

V gene TRBV6-2 or TRBV6-3 combines with J gene TRBJ2-1; D is uncertain. The ends were cut back, 5 bases at V and 5 bases at J, with 13 bases in the middle. The CDR3 runs 14 residues. The germline gives CDR1 MNHEY, CDR2 SVGEGT. CDR3 in amino acids: CASSMMDGNNEQFF. The CDR3 DNA follows: TGTGCCAGCAGTATGATGGACGGTAACAATGAGCAGTTCTTC.

This chain connects TRBV6-2 or TRBV6-3 to TRBJ2-3; D may be TRBD1 (6 bases). CDR3 length: 15 amino acids. Germline V lookup: CDR1 MNHEY, CDR2 SVGEGT. With 2 bases removed from V and 2 bases from J, the gap between germline ends came to 11 bases. CDR3: CASSYPGQITDTQYF. The CDR3 bases are TGTGCCAGCAGTTACCCGGGACAAATCACAGATACGCAGTATTTT.

This clonotype was detected only a few times. V usage is TRBV20-1 and J usage is TRBJ2-5; 8 bases line up with TRBD2. CDR1 is DFQATT and CDR2 is SNEGSKA in the germline V gene (reference sequence). The CDR3 extends over 14 amino acids. V lost 3 bases, J lost 1 base, and 4 bases stayed unmatched. CDR3 sequence (DNA): TGCAGTGCTAGCAAAGCGGGAGTCCAAGAGACCCAGTACTTC. This sequence encodes CSASKAGVQETQYF.

This clonotype was recorded a few times. The V call is TRBV12-3 or TRBV12-4, the J call TRBJ2-5; 12 bases are a match to TRBD1. The CDR3 covers 14 residues. V shed 6 bases, J shed 5 bases, and the junction held 4 bases outside the gene matches. This CDR3 reads CASRGTGGSETQYF. The CDR3 nucleotides read TGTGCCAGCAGGGGGACAGGGGGCTCGGAGACCCAGTACTTC.

V is TRBV19 and J is TRBJ2-7; TRBD1 matches 7 bases. V lost 7 bases to trimming and J lost 2 bases; unmatched junction nucleotides: 11. Germline values: CDR1 LNHDA, CDR2 SQIVND (reference sequence). This CDR3 region has 15 residues. The CDR3 loop reads CASTPSRDRAYEQYF. The CDR3 bases are TGTGCCAGTACCCCGTCCCGGGACAGAGCCTACGAGCAGTACTTC.